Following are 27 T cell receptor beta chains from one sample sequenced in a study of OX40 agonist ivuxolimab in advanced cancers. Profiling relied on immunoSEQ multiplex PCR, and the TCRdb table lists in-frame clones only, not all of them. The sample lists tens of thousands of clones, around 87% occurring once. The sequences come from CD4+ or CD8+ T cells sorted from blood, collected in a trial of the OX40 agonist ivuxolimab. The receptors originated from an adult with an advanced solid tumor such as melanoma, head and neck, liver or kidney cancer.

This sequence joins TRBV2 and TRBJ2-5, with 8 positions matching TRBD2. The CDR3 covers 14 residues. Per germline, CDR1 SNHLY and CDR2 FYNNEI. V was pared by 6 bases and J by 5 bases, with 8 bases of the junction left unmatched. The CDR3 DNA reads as TGTGCCAGCAGGAAGAGGACTAGCCCGGAGACCCAGTACTTC. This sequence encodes CASRKRTSPETQYF.

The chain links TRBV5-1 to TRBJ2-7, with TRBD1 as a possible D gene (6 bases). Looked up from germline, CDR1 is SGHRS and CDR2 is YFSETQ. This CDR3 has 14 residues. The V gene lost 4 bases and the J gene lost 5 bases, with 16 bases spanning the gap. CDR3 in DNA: TGCGCCAGCAGCGTGGACAGAGGTCGGGACGAGCAGTACTTC. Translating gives CASSVDRGRDEQYF. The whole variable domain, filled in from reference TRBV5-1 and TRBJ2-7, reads KAGVTQTPRYLIKTRGQQVTLSCSPISGHRSVSWYQQTPGQGLQFLFEYFSETQRNKGNFPGRFSGRQFSNSRSEMNVSTLELGDSALYLCASSVDRGRDEQYFGPGTRLTVT.

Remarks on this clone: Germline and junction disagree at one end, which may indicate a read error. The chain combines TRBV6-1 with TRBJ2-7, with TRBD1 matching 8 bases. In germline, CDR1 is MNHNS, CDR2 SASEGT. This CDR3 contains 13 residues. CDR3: CTSSGQGATEQYF. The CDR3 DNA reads TGTACCAGCAGTGGTCAGGGGGCAACCGAGCAGTACTTC.

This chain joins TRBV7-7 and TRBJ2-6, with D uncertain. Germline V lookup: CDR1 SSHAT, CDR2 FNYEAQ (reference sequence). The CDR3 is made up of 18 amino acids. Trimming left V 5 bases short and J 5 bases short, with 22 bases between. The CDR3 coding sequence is TGTGCCAGCAGCCAGAGGATAAGTGCCACAAGTCGGGCCAACGTCCTGACTTTC. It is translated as CASSQRISATSRANVLTF.

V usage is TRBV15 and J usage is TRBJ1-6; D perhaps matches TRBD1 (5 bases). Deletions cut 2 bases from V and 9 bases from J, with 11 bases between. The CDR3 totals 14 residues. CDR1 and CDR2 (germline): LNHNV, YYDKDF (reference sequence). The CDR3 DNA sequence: TGTGCCACCAGCAGAAGAGGGGTAGGTTCACCCCTCCACTTT. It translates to CATSRRGVGSPLHF.

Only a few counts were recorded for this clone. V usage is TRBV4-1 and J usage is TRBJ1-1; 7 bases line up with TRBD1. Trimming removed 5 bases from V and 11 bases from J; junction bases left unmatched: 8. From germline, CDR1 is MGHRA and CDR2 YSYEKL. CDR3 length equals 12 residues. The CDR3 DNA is TGCGCCAGCAGCTACCAGACAGGGATGGCTTTCTTT. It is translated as CASSYQTGMAFF.

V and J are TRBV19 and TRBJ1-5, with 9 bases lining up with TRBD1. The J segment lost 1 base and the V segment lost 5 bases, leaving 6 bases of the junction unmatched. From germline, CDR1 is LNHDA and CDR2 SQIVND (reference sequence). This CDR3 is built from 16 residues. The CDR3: CASSLTGGMSNQPQHF. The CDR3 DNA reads TGTGCCAGTAGTTTGACAGGGGGGATGAGCAATCAGCCCCAGCATTTT.

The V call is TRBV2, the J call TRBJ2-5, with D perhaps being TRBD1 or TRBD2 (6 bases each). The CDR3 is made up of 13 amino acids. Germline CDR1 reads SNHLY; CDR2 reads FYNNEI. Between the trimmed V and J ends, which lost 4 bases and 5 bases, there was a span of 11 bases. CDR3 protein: CASSGLGGETQYF. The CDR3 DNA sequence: TGTGCCAGCAGTGGCCTAGGGGGGGAGACCCAGTACTTC.

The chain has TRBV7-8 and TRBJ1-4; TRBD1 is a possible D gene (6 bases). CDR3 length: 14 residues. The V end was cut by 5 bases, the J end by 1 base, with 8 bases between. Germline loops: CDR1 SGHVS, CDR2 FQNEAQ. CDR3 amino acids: CASSPDRTNEKLFF. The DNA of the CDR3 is TGTGCCAGCAGCCCGGACAGAACTAATGAAAAACTGTTTTTT.

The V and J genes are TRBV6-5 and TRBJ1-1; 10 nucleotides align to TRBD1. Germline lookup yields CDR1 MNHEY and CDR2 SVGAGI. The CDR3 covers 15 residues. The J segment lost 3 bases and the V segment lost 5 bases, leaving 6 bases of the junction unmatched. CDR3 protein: CASSPRTGGDTEAFF. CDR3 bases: TGTGCCAGCAGTCCTAGGACAGGGGGAGACACTGAAGCTTTCTTT.

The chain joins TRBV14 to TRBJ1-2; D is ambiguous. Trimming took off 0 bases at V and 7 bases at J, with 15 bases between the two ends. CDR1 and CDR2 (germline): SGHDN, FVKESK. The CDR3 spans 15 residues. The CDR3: CASSQDLRPDGGYTF. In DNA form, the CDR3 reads TGTGCCAGCAGCCAAGATCTTAGACCAGATGGTGGCTACACCTTC.

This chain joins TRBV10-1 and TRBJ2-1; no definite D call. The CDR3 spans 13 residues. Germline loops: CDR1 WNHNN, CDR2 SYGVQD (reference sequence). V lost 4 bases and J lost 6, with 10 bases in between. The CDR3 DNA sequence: TGCGCCAGCAGTGGCGACGAGTCCAATGAGCAGTTCTTC. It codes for CASSGDESNEQFF.

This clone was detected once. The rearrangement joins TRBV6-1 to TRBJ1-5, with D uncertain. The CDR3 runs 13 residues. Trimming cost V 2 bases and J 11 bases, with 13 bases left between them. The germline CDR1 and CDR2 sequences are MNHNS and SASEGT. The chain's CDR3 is CASSETPSSSQHF. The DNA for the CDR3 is TGTGCCAGCAGTGAAACACCCTCCTCGTCCCAGCATTTT.

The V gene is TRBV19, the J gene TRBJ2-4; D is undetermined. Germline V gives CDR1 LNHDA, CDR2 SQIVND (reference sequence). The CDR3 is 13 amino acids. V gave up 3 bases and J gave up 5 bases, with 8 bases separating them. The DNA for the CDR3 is TGTGCCAGTAGTATTCCGTTCCAAAACATTCAGTACTTC. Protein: CASSIPFQNIQYF.

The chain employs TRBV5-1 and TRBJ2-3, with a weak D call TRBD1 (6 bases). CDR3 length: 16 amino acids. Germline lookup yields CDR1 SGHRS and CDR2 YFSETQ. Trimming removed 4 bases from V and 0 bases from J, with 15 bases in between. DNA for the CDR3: TGCGCCAGCAGCCTTGTTGTTGGGGGCAGCACAGATACGCAGTATTTT. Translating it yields CASSLVVGGSTDTQYF.

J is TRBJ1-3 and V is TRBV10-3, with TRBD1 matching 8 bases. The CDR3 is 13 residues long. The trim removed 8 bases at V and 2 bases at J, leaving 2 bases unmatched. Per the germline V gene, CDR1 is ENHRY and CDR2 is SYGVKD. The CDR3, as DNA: TGTGCCATCGGGACAGGAGCTGGAAACACCATATATTTT. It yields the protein CAIGTGAGNTIYF.

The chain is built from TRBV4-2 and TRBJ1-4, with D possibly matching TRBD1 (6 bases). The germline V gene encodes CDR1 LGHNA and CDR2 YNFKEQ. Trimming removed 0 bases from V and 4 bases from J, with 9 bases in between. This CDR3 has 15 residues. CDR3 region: CASSQEGADNEKLFF. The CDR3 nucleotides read TGTGCCAGCAGCCAAGAGGGGGCGGATAATGAAAAACTGTTTTTT.

CDR3 sequence (DNA): TGTGCCAGCAGTCACCCCGCGACAGGGGTTGAAGCTTTCTTT. Translated, it gives CASSHPATGVEAFF. The chain recombines TRBV28 with TRBJ1-1, with 8 nucleotides matching TRBD1. The J segment lost 7 bases and the V segment lost 5 bases, leaving 9 bases of the junction unmatched. The germline V gene encodes CDR1 MDHEN and CDR2 SYDVKM. CDR3 length: 14 residues.

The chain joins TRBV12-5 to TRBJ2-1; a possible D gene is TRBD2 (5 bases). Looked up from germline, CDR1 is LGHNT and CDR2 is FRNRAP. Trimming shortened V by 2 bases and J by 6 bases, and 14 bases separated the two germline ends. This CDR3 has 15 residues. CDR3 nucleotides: TGTGCTAGTGGTTTGATCCCGAACCGGGGCAATGAGCAGTTCTTC. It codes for CASGLIPNRGNEQFF.

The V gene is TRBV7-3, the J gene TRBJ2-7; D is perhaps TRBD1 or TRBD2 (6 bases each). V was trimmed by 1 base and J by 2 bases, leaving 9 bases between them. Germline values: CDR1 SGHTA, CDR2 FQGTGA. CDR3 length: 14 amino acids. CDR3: CASSLKGGAYEQYF. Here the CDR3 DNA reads TGTGCCAGCAGCTTAAAGGGGGGCGCCTACGAGCAGTACTTC.

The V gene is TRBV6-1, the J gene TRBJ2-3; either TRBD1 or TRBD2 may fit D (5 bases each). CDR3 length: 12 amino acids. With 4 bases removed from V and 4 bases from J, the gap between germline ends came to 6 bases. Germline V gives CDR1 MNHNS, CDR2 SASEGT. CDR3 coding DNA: TGTGCCAGCAGTGTGGGGGCAGATACGCAGTATTTT. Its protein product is CASSVGADTQYF.

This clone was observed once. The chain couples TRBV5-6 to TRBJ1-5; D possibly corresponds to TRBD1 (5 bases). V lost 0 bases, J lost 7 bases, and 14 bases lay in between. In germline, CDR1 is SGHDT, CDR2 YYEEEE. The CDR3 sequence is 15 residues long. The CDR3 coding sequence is TGTGCCAGCAGCTTGGCCAGGGCAGAAGGGCAGCCCCAGCATTTT. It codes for CASSLARAEGQPQHF.

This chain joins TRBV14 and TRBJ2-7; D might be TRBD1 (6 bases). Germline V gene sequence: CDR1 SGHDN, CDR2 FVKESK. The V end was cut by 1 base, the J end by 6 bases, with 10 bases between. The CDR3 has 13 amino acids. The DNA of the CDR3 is TGTGCCAGCAGCCAAGGAGAGGGGGTCGAGCAGTACTTC. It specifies CASSQGEGVEQYF.

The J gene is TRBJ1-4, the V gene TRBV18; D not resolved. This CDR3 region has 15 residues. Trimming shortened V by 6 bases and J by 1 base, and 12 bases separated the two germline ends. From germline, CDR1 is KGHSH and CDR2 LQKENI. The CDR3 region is CASSDSRGTNEKLFF. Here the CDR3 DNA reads TGTGCCAGCTCGGACTCCCGAGGAACTAATGAAAAACTGTTTTTT.

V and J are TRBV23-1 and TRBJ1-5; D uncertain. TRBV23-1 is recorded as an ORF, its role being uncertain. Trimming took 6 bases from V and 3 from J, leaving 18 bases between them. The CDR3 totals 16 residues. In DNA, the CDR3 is TGCGCCAGCAGGACTAGGGCCCCCGGGTCCAATCAGCCCCAGCATTTT. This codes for CASRTRAPGSNQPQHF.

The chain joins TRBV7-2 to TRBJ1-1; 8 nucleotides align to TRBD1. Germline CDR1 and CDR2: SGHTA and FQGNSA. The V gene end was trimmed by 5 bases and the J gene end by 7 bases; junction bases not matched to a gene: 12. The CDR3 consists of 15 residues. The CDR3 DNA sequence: TGTGCCAGCAGCCCCCGAACCCCCGGACAGGGTGAAGCTTTCTTT. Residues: CASSPRTPGQGEAFF. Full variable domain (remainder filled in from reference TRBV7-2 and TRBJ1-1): GAGVSQSPSNKVTEKGKDVELRCDPISGHTALYWYRQSLGQGLEFLIYFQGNSAPDKSGLPSDRFSAERTGGSVSTLTIQRTQQEDSAVYLCASSPRTPGQGEAFFGQGTRLTVV.

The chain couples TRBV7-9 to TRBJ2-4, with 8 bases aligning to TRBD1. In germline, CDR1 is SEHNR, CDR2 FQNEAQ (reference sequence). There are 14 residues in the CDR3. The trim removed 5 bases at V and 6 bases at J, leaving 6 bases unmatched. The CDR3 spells CASSPNQGANIQYF. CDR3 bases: TGTGCCAGCAGCCCAAACCAGGGGGCAAACATTCAGTACTTC. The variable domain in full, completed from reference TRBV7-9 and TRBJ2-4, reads DTGVSQNPRHKITKRGQNVTFRCDPISEHNRLYWYRQTLGQGPEFLTYFQNEAQLEKSRLLSDRFSAERPKGSFSTLEIQRTEQGDSAMYLCASSPNQGANIQYFGAGTRLSVL.